This TCR beta chain emerged from a study of PD-L1 blockade in urothelial cancer. Repertoires were generated with immunoSEQ multiplex PCR, while TCRdb's copy carries only in-frame clones and drops some. Seen here are about 40,000 clones, about 80% observed once, and the top ten hold about 10%. The CDR3 covers 13 residues. Trimming removed 3 bases from V and 4 bases from J; junction bases left unmatched: 5. From germline, CDR1 is GTSNPN and CDR2 SVGIG (reference sequence). The time point denotes: peripheral blood 6 weeks after treatment start. This clonotype originated in a man aged 40-49 years with urothelial cancer. This chain uses TRBV30 with TRBJ2-7; TRBD1 matches at 8 bases. The material sequenced was PBMCs, taken around atezolizumab (anti-PD-L1) treatment. For the CDR3, the DNA is TGTGCCTGGAGCGACGGACAGGGTTACGAGCAGTACTTC. Amino acids: CAWSDGQGYEQYF. The complete variable domain, with remaining parts taken from reference TRBV30 and TRBJ2-7, reads SQTIHQWPATLVQPVGSPLSLECTVEGTSNPNLYWYRQAAGRGLQLLFYSVGIGQISSEVPQNLSASRPQDRQFILSSKKLLLSDSGFYLCAWSDGQGYEQYFGPGTRLTVT.